This T cell receptor (beta chain) stems from a study of cytomegalovirus exposure and HLA in healthy donors. This clone was detected a few times. PCR employed 60 Vbeta and 13 Jbeta primers. Generated by immunoSEQ multiplex PCR, the TCRdb table keeps only in-frame clones and is missing some. The sample includes 110,000 or so clones, 60% to 80% of them seen just once. Material: PBMCs. This receptor was identified in a human donor in good health.

The CDR3 DNA follows: TGCGCCAGCAGCCGCCCTGGGGGGACAGGCATTGAAAAACTGTTTTTT. It translates to CASSRPGGTGIEKLFF. The chain carries TRBV4-1 and TRBJ1-4, with 8 bases aligning to TRBD1. Germline trimming cut 4 bases from V and 7 bases from J; bases unmatched to any gene: 11. The germline gives CDR1 MGHRA, CDR2 YSYEKL. CDR3 length: 16 amino acids.